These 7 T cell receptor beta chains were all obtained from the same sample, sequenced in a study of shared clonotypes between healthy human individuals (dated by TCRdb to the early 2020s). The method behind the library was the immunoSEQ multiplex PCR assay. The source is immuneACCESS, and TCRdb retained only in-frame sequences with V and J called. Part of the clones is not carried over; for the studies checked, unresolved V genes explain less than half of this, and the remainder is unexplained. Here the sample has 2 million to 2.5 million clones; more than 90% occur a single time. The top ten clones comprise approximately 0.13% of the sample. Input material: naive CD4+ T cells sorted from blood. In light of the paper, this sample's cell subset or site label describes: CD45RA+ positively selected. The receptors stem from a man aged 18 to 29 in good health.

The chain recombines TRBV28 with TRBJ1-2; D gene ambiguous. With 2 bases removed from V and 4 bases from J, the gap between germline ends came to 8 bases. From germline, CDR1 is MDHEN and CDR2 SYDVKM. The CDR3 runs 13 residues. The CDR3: CASSLSEPYGYTF. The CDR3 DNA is TGTGCCAGCAGTTTAAGCGAGCCCTATGGCTACACCTTC.

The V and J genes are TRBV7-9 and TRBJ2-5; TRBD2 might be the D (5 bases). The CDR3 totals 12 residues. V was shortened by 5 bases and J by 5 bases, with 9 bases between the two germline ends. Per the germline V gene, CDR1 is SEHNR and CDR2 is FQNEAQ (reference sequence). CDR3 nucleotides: TGTGCCAGCAGCGGTGAGGGTGAGACCCAGTACTTC. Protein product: CASSGEGETQYF.

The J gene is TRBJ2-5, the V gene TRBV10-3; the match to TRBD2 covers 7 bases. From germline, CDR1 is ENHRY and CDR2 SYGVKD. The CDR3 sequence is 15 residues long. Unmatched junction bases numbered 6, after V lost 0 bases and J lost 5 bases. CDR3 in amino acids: CAISESIWEGETQYF. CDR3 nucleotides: TGTGCCATCAGTGAGTCGATATGGGAGGGGGAGACCCAGTACTTC.

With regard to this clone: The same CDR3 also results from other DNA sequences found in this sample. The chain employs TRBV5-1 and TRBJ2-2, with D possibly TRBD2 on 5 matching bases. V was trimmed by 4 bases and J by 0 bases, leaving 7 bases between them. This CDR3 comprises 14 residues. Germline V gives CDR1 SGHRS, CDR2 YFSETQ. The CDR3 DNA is TGCGCCAGCAGCCCGGGGTCGAACACCGGGGAGCTGTTTTTT. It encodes CASSPGSNTGELFF.

The CDR3 sequence is CAWSVPPGQEIYGYTF. Written as DNA, the CDR3 is TGTGCCTGGAGTGTACCTCCGGGACAGGAGATCTATGGCTACACCTTC. The chain links TRBV30 to TRBJ1-2; 8 bases align to TRBD1. Germline trimming cut 0 bases from V and 4 bases from J; bases unmatched to any gene: 10. This CDR3 spans 16 amino acids. Germline V CDR1 and CDR2: GTSNPN, SVGIG (reference sequence).

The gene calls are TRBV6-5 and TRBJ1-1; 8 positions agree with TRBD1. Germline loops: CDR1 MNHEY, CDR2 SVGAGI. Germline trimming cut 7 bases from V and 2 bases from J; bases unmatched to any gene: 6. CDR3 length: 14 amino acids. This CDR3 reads CASNPGQGNTEAFF. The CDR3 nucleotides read TGTGCCAGCAATCCAGGACAGGGAAACACTGAAGCTTTCTTT.

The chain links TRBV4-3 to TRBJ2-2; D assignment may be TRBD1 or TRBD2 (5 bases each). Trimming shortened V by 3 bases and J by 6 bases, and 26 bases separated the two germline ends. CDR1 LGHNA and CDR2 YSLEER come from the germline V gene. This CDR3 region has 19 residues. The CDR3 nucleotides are TGCGCCAGCAGCCATTCCTGGGGGAATTTAGTAGCTCCCGCCGGGGAGCTGTTTTTT. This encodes CASSHSWGNLVAPAGELFF.